This T cell receptor beta chain was sequenced for a study of graft-versus-host responses after intestinal transplantation. This clone was seen a few times. This CDR3 is 15 amino acids long. The germline CDR1 and CDR2 sequences are SEHNR and FQNEAQ (reference sequence). Trimming stripped 0 bases from V and 2 bases from J, with 11 bases between. Assay: immunoSEQ multiplex PCR; the TCRdb copy retains only in-frame clones and omits some. Found here are nearly 25,000 clones, 40% of them singletons; the top ten hold under 0.8%. V gene TRBV7-9 combines with J gene TRBJ2-7; D might be TRBD1 (6 bases). The sample consisted of alloreactive CD4+ T cells from a mixed lymphocyte reaction culture, taken before intestinal transplant. As for subset: CFSE-low proliferating T cells sorted from roughly 6-day pre-transplant mixed lymphocyte reaction (GvH or HvG direction). The sequence came from a human patient who received an intestinal transplant. Here the CDR3 DNA reads TGTGCCAGCAGCTTAGCCCAGGGGTGGACCTACGAGCAGTACTTC. It is translated as CASSLAQGWTYEQYF.